The next 15 T cell receptor beta chains were all read from a single sample in a study of T cells after posttransplantation cyclophosphamide. Profiled with immunoSEQ multiplex PCR; TCRdb holds only in-frame clones, not every one. This table has some 14,000 clones, approximately 73% appearing once. Sequencing input: memory CD4+ T cells sorted from PBMCs. The source of these receptors is a man aged 50 to 59.

The chain carries TRBV19 and TRBJ1-3; D not resolved. Deletions cut 6 bases from V and 4 bases from J, with 10 bases between. Germline-derived CDR1 and CDR2 are LNHDA and SQIVND (reference sequence). The CDR3 extends over 13 amino acids. The CDR3 protein is CASSRGMGNTIYF. CDR3 sequence (DNA): TGTGCCAGTAGCCGGGGAATGGGAAACACCATATATTTT.

There are a few counts of this clone. The rearrangement links TRBV7-9 to TRBJ1-1, with D unclear. Germline V gene data show CDR1 as SEHNR and CDR2 as FQNEAQ (reference sequence). The CDR3 sequence is 15 residues long. V was shortened by 2 bases and J by 4 bases, with 14 bases between the two germline ends. Written as DNA, the CDR3 is TGTGCCAGCAGCTTAATCTCGGGGTCGGGCACTGAAGCTTTCTTT. Translating gives CASSLISGSGTEAFF.

This chain links TRBV11-3 with TRBJ2-3, with a tentative D call TRBD1 (7 bases). Germline V gene sequence: CDR1 SGHNT, CDR2 YENEEA. CDR3 length equals 16 residues. V gave up 5 bases and J gave up 5 bases, with 20 bases separating them. CDR3 in DNA: TGTGCCAGCAGCCCGACGTTACTAGCAGGGGGAGATACGCAGTATTTT. It yields the protein CASSPTLLAGGDTQYF.

The rearrangement joins TRBV6-1 to TRBJ1-1; 7 bases map to TRBD1. V shed 3 bases, J shed 5 bases, and the junction held 3 bases outside the gene matches. The CDR3 is made up of 13 amino acids. In germline, CDR1 is MNHNS, CDR2 SASEGT. CDR3 residues: CASSDNRGTEAFF. The CDR3 DNA reads TGTGCCAGCAGTGATAACAGGGGAACTGAAGCTTTCTTT.

V and J are TRBV7-3 and TRBJ2-3, with 10 bases that match TRBD1. The CDR3 covers 15 residues. V lost 5 bases to trimming and J lost 2 bases; unmatched junction nucleotides: 4. Germline assignment: CDR1 SGHTA and CDR2 FQGTGA. Here the CDR3 reads CASSPGTGVTDTQYF. CDR3 coding DNA: TGTGCCAGCAGCCCCGGGACAGGGGTCACAGATACGCAGTATTTT.

In its sample, this clone was seen a few times. The chain combines TRBV10-3 with TRBJ2-7; 10 bases align to TRBD1. CDR3 length equals 13 residues. V lost 10 bases, J lost 6 bases, and 9 bases stayed unmatched. Looked up from germline, CDR1 is ENHRY and CDR2 is SYGVKD. CDR3 region: CATGRTGGGEQYF. Here the CDR3 DNA reads TGTGCCACCGGCCGGACAGGGGGGGGCGAGCAGTACTTC.

For the CDR3, the DNA is TGTGCCAGCAAGACAGAAAACTATGGCTACACCTTC. Translating it yields CASKTENYGYTF. The chain uses TRBV6-1 and TRBJ1-2, with D possibly TRBD1 on 5 matching bases. In germline, CDR1 is MNHNS, CDR2 SASEGT. Trimming removed 7 bases from V and 2 bases from J, with 8 bases in between. The length of the CDR3 is 12 residues.

The gene calls are TRBV5-4 and TRBJ1-2; 7 nucleotides match TRBD1. Trimming at V came to 0 bases and at J to 4 bases, leaving 6 bases not matched to a gene. The CDR3 has 15 amino acids. Germline loops: CDR1 SGHNT, CDR2 YYREEE (reference sequence). The CDR3 bases are TGTGCCAGCAGCTTGGTAGGACAGGACATCTATGGCTACACCTTC. Translation gives CASSLVGQDIYGYTF. The full variable domain, its missing parts supplied by reference TRBV5-4 and TRBJ1-2, is ETGVTQSPTHLIKTRGQQVTLRCSSQSGHNTVSWYQQALGQGPQFIFQYYREEENGRGNFPPRFSGLQFPNYSSELNVNALELDDSALYLCASSLVGQDIYGYTFGSGTRLTVV.

The CDR3 DNA reads TGTGCCAGTAGTATGAAACAGGGAGCGACCTCCTACGAGCAGTACTTC. Translated, it gives CASSMKQGATSYEQYF. The rearrangement uses TRBV19 and TRBJ2-7; tentative D call: TRBD1 (6 bases). CDR1 and CDR2 (germline): LNHDA, SQIVND (reference sequence). Trimming pared 3 bases from V and 0 bases from J, leaving 15 bases between. The CDR3 length is 16 residues.

Only a few counts were recorded for this clone. The CDR3 sequence is CATTMTGEKLFF. The CDR3 coding sequence is TGTGCCACAACTATGACAGGGGAAAAACTGTTTTTT. The chain employs TRBV2 and TRBJ1-4; 7 bases align to TRBD1. V lost 10 bases to trimming and J lost 8 bases; unmatched junction nucleotides: 7. CDR3 size: 12 residues. Germline V lookup: CDR1 SNHLY, CDR2 FYNNEI.

The chain employs TRBV12-1 and TRBJ2-2; the table gives TRBD1 as D, unverified against the DNA. TRBV12-1 is termed a pseudogene. The CDR3 sequence is 14 residues long. For the CDR3, the DNA is TGTGCCAGCAGCTTATACAGGGGCACCGGGGAGCTGTTTTTT. It specifies CASSLYRGTGELFF.

This clone was seen more than once but under ten times. This chain connects TRBV14 to TRBJ2-7; weak D call: TRBD2 (5 bases). Looked up from germline, CDR1 is SGHDN and CDR2 is FVKESK. The CDR3 is made up of 16 amino acids. With 2 bases removed from V and 7 bases from J, the gap between germline ends came to 21 bases. The CDR3 DNA reads TGTGCCAGCAGCCAAAGGTTTGGTCGCGAGGGTGGGGAGCAGTACTTC. Its translation is CASSQRFGREGGEQYF. The whole variable domain, filled in from reference TRBV14 and TRBJ2-7, reads EAGVTQFPSHSVIEKGQTVTLRCDPISGHDNLYWYRRVMGKEIKFLLHFVKESKQDESGMPNNRFLAERTGGTYSTLKVQPAELEDSGVYFCASSQRFGREGGEQYFGPGTRLTVT.

This chain links TRBV5-1 with TRBJ2-5, with 9 bases matching TRBD2. The V and J ends lost 0 bases and 2 bases, in that order; junction bases with no gene match: 2. The CDR3 extends over 15 amino acids. Germline CDR1 is SGHRS and CDR2 is YFSETQ. The CDR3 DNA reads TGCGCCAGCAGCTTGGGCCTAGCGGGGCAAGAGACCCAGTACTTC. Translation: CASSLGLAGQETQYF.

This clone qualifies as medium-sized (0.01 to 0.1%). This chain joins TRBV6-1 and TRBJ2-6, with a weak D call TRBD1 (5 bases). This CDR3 has 15 residues. CDR1 is MNHNS, CDR2 SASEGT, per germline. Trimming cost V 8 bases and J 0 bases, with 11 bases left between them. The CDR3 DNA reads as TGTGCCAGCGCACAGGACAACTCTGGGGCCAACGTCCTGACTTTC. Its translation is CASAQDNSGANVLTF.

With respect to this clone: At one of its ends the junction is not consistent with the germline gene, which may arise from a read error. This sample includes further DNA sequences coding for the same CDR3. The gene calls are TRBV7-8 and TRBJ2-5; D gene uncertain. This CDR3 is built from 13 residues. In germline, CDR1 is SGHVS, CDR2 FQNEAQ. Written as DNA, the CDR3 is TGCGCCAGCAGCCCTAGTGTCCGGGAGACCCAGTACTTC. Its protein is CASSPSVRETQYF. Looking up the rest from reference TRBV7-8 and TRBJ2-5 gives the full variable domain: GAGVSQSPRYKVAKRGQDVALRCDPISGHVSLFWYQQALGQGPEFLTYFQNEAQLDKSGLPSDRFFAERPEGSVSTLKIQRTQQEDSAVYLCASSPSVRETQYFGPGTRLLVL.